The text below deals with one T cell receptor beta chain. There is no known antigen for this receptor. Base qualities are not at hand, and no much larger clone is one base apart. Collaborating institutions collected whole blood in K2EDTA tubes following their own protocols. For TCRbeta analysis, collaborators shipped samples in one of three forms: frozen whole blood, isolated PBMCs, or DNA extracted from either of those sample types. The CDR3 starts with the cysteine, ends with the phenylalanine, and has 12 residues. The CDR3 DNA has 36 bases and is translated from base 1. V loses 6 bases, J loses 8 bases, and the germline ends lie 11 bases apart. Per the germline V gene, SNHLY is the CDR1 and FYNNEI is the CDR2. These data belong to a study of blood T cell repertoires in COVID-19 (dated by TCRdb to the early 2020s). Study-wide context: Collaborator samples came from the United States, Italy and Spain and covered acute and convalescent phases of COVID-19. The dataset comprised deeply sampled blood TCRbeta repertoires from subjects exposed to, actively infected with, or recovered from COVID-19. Samples came from the ongoing ImmuneRACE study (first 160 participants) plus 1,254 subjects from 6 global collaborators. A de-identified subject ID, COVID-19 status, age in years and sex were almost always included in the sample metadata. The prospective study material was composed of cDNA or gDNA derived from T cells, B-cell-depleted T cells, or PBMCs. The repertoires were released in a freely available public database intended as a resource for research on the immune response to SARS-CoV-2. HLA class I and class II types, where available, came from metadata supplied by the sample provider rather than from assay-based typing. What the research found in general, with its limitations: Clinical and demographic metadata were provided uncurated, with the amount varying by source and participant.

TCRbeta CDR3 regions were amplified from genomic DNA using the immunoSEQ Assay, a bias-controlled multiplex PCR. On the study's bioinformatics: The number of nucleated cells in each sample was estimated from the amplification of reference gene primers within the assay. To quantify the absolute abundance of each unique TCRbeta CDR3 rearrangement, sequence reads were collapsed and filtered. For each sample, productive Simpson clonality was calculated as the square root of Simpson's diversity index across productive rearrangements. TCRdb provides this immuneACCESS table in a form limited to in-frame rearrangements. Some clones are lacking; in checked studies, under half of them reflect an unresolved V gene, and why the rest are absent is not known. Clone size and the V and J calls come from that table; the DNA yielded D and trimming. The sample table contains 130,000 or so clones; only one count was recorded for more than 75% of them. About 1.6% of the sample rests with the top ten.

Rearrangement joined TRBV2 to TRBJ2-1; the D gene cannot be named for sure. The source material was peripheral blood. The origin of this receptor is a human donor in a cohort sampled during active COVID-19. The DNA sequence is TGTGCCAGCAGGGTAGCCAGCCATGAGCAGTTCTTC. This encodes CASRVASHEQFF.